Shown below are 6 T cell receptor beta chains from a single sample sequenced in a study of cytomegalovirus exposure and HLA in healthy donors. PCR amplification relied on 60 Vbeta primers (plus 13 Jbeta primers). Repertoires were generated with immunoSEQ multiplex PCR, while TCRdb's copy carries only in-frame clones and drops some. The sample has some 110,000 clones, approximately 77% seen once. The sample consisted of PBMCs. The receptor set was obtained from a man between 45 and 60 years old in good health and CMV-seropositive.

J is TRBJ2-2 and V is TRBV28, with 9 bases matching TRBD1. The CDR3 is made up of 15 amino acids. Germline CDR1 reads MDHEN; CDR2 reads SYDVKM. The J segment lost 4 bases and the V segment lost 4 bases, leaving 4 bases of the junction unmatched. The DNA of the CDR3 is TGTGCCAGCAGTTCACAGGGGGCCGGCACCGGGGAGCTGTTTTTT. It codes for CASSSQGAGTGELFF. The whole variable domain, remainder taken from reference TRBV28 and TRBJ2-2, is DVKVTQSSRYLVKRTGEKVFLECVQDMDHENMFWYRQDPGLGLRLIYFSYDVKMKEKGDIPEGYSVSREKKERFSLILESASTNQTSMYLCASSSQGAGTGELFFGEGSRLTVL.

This clone was recorded only once. The chain uses TRBV7-9 and TRBJ1-1, with D tentatively TRBD1 (5 bases). The length of the CDR3 is 11 residues. Germline V lookup: CDR1 SEHNR, CDR2 FQNEAQ (reference sequence). The V and J ends lost 11 bases and 4 bases respectively, with 11 bases between them. Here the CDR3 DNA reads TGTGCCGGGGGACTGGGCACTGAAGCTTTCTTT. Its translation: CAGGLGTEAFF.

This clone was seen a single time. This chain uses TRBV5-1 with TRBJ1-2, with 7 bases aligning to TRBD1. In germline, CDR1 is SGHRS, CDR2 YFSETQ. The CDR3 length is 13 residues. After removal of 4 bases from V and 3 bases from J, the junction contained 3 bases not matched to a gene. In DNA, the CDR3 is TGCGCCAGCAGCCAAACAGGGGACTATGGCTACACCTTC. Its translation is CASSQTGDYGYTF.

This chain links TRBV27 with TRBJ1-1, with 8 bases matching TRBD1. Germline CDR1 reads MNHEY; CDR2 reads SMNVEV (reference sequence). V shed 8 bases, J shed 11 bases, and the junction held 13 bases outside the gene matches. The CDR3 runs to 13 residues. CDR3 coding DNA: TGTGCCAGCCAACCCGGGACAGGTGGAAGGGCTTTCTTT. This codes for CASQPGTGGRAFF.

This chain joins TRBV20-1 and TRBJ1-2; D not certain. Trimming stripped 1 base from V and 8 bases from J, with 8 bases between. Per the germline V gene, CDR1 is DFQATT and CDR2 is SNEGSKA (reference sequence). CDR3 length equals 11 residues. Here the CDR3 reads CSARVARGYTF. The CDR3 DNA reads as TGCAGTGCTAGAGTGGCCCGAGGCTACACCTTC.

The rearrangement joins TRBV28 to TRBJ2-7, with a tentative D call TRBD1 (6 bases). CDR1 MDHEN and CDR2 SYDVKM come from the germline V gene. V was shortened by 5 bases and J by 6 bases, with 17 bases between the two germline ends. This CDR3 contains 14 residues. CDR3 residues: CASSLGQFPVEQYF. CDR3 sequence (DNA): TGTGCCAGCAGTCTCGGACAGTTTCCTGTCGAGCAGTACTTC.